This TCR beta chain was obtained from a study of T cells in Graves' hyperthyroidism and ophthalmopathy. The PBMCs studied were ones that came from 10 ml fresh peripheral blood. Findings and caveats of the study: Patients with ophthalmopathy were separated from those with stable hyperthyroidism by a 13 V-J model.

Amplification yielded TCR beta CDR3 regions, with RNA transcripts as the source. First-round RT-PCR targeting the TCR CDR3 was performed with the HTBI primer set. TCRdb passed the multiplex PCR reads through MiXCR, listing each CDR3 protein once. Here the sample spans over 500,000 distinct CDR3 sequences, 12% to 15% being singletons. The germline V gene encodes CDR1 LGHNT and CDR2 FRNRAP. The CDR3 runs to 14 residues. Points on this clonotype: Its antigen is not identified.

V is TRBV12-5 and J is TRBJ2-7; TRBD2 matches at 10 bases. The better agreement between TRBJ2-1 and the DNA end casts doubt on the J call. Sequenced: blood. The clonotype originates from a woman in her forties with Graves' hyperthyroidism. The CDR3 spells CASGPWTSGYEQFF. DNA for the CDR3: TGTGCTAGTGGTCCTTGGACTAGCGGATACGAGCAGTTCTTC.